A selection of T cell receptor beta chains follows, all from one sample in a study of CD8+CD57+ T cells in acquired aplastic anemia. TCRdb used MiXCR to reprocess the reads, holding one entry per CDR3 protein. The table includes roughly 170,000 distinct CDR3 sequences, around 50% detected once. The sequenced material came from sorted CD4+, CD8+, or CD8+CD57+ T cells (not recorded which) from PBMCs. All receptors come from a human donor with aplastic anemia. CDR3s include the opening cysteine and the closing phenylalanine or tryptophan. D genes are given only for firm matches. Clone size is not always given. Where it is, it says once, few, many or a class for expanded clones.

CDR3nt: TGCGCCAGCAGTGAACAGGGAAATAATTCGCCCCTCCGCTTT
CDR3aa: CASSEQGNNSPLRF
d_gene: .
j_gene: TRBJ1-6
abundance: few
v_gene: TRBV10-2

CDR3nt: TGTGCCAGTAGTATACTTAGACCGAACACCGGGGAGCTGTTTTTT
CDR3aa: CASSILRPNTGELFF
d_gene: .
j_gene: TRBJ2-2
abundance: many
v_gene: TRBV19

CDR3nt: TGTGCCATCAGTGCTTGGGTAACAAACTCCTACAATGAGCAGTTCTTC
CDR3aa: CAISAWVTNSYNEQFF
d_gene: .
j_gene: TRBJ2-1
abundance: few
v_gene: TRBV10-3

CDR3nt: TGCAGTGCTAGAGACTCCGGCCGACTAAACTATGGCTACACCTTC
CDR3aa: CSARDSGRLNYGYTF
d_gene: .
j_gene: TRBJ1-2
abundance: many
v_gene: TRBV20-1

CDR3nt: TGTGCCATCTCGGCACAGACCACTAGCGGCTACACCTTC
CDR3aa: CAISAQTTSGYTF
d_gene: .
j_gene: TRBJ1-2
abundance: .
v_gene: TRBV10-3

CDR3nt: TGCAGTGCTAGCCAGGGGGCGGGTAATGAAAAACTGTTTTTT
CDR3aa: CSASQGAGNEKLFF
d_gene: TRBD1
j_gene: TRBJ1-4
abundance: once
v_gene: TRBV20-1

CDR3nt: TGTGCCCTCGGGACAGGGGGCTATGGCTACACCTTC
CDR3aa: CALGTGGYGYTF
d_gene: TRBD1
j_gene: TRBJ1-2
abundance: .
v_gene: TRBV10-3

CDR3nt: TGCGCCAGCAAGAAGTCAGGGACGGATGAGCAGTTCTTC
CDR3aa: CASKKSGTDEQFF
d_gene: .
j_gene: TRBJ2-1
abundance: .
v_gene: TRBV10-1

CDR3nt: TGCAGTGCTAGGGAACAGGGGTCCCCCTATGGCTACACCTTC
CDR3aa: CSAREQGSPYGYTF
d_gene: TRBD1
j_gene: TRBJ1-2
abundance: .
v_gene: TRBV20-1

CDR3nt: TGCAGCGGGTTATTAGCACAGGGAAAAGTGCCCTACGAGCAGTACTTC
CDR3aa: CSGLLAQGKVPYEQYF
d_gene: .
j_gene: TRBJ2-7
abundance: .
v_gene: TRBV29-1

CDR3nt: TGTGCCACCAGTGATCCCGGGACAGGCGCTACAGATACGCAGTATTTT
CDR3aa: CATSDPGTGATDTQYF
d_gene: TRBD1
j_gene: TRBJ2-3
abundance: few
v_gene: TRBV24-1